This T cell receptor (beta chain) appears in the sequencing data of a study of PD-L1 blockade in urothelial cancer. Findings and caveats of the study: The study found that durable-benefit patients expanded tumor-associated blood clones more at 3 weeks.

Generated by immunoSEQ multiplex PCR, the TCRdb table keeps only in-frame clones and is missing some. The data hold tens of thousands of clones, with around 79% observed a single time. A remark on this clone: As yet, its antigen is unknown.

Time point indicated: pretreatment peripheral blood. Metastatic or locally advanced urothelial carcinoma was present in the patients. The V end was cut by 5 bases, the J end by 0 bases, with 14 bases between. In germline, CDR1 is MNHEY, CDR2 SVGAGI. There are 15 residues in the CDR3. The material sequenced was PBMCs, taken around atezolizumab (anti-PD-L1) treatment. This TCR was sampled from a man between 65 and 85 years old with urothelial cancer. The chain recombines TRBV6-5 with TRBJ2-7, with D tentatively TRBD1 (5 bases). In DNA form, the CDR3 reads TGTGCCAGCAGTAAACAGGCCCTTAGCTCCTACGAGCAGTACTTC. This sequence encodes CASSKQALSSYEQYF.